This paragraph covers one TCR beta chain sequence. Its target is not known. The trim removed 6 bases at V and 5 bases at J, leaving 12 bases unmatched. CDR3 length equals 16 residues. Per germline, CDR1 SNHLY and CDR2 FYNNEI. Some clones are missing from TCRdb's copy, which holds only in-frame ones; the method was immunoSEQ multiplex PCR. The sample consists of approximately 2.3 million clones, approximately 93% of them appearing once. The sample belongs to a study of shared clonotypes between healthy human individuals. Whole-study findings and limits: With a handful of donors compared, around 5% of naive CD4 clonotypes were shared.

The V call is TRBV2, the J call TRBJ2-2; 7 bases align to TRBD1. The sample consisted of naive CD4+ T cells from PBMCs. Sample subset: CD45RA+ positively selected. The clonotype originates from a man younger than 35 in good health. Some clones in this sample may be carry-over from other donors' samples. Here the CDR3 reads CASSWVGGQGTGELFF. CDR3 nucleotide sequence: TGTGCCAGCAGCTGGGTAGGGGGCCAGGGGACCGGGGAGCTGTTTTTT.